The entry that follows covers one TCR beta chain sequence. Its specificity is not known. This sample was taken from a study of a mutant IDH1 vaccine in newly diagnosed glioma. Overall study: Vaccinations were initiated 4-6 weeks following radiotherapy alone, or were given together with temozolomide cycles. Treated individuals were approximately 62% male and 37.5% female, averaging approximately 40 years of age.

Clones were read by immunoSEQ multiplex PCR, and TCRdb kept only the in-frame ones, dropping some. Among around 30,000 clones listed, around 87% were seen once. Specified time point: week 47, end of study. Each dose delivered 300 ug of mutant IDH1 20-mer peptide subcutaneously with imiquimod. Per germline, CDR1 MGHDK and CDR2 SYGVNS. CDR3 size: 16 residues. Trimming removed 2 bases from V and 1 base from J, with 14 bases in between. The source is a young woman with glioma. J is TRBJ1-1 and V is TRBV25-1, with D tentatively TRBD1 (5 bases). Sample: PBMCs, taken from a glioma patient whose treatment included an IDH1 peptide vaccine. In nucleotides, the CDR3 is TGTGCCAGCAGTGAAGTAGGGGCCGCCAAGAACACTGAAGCTTTCTTT. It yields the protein CASSEVGAAKNTEAFF.